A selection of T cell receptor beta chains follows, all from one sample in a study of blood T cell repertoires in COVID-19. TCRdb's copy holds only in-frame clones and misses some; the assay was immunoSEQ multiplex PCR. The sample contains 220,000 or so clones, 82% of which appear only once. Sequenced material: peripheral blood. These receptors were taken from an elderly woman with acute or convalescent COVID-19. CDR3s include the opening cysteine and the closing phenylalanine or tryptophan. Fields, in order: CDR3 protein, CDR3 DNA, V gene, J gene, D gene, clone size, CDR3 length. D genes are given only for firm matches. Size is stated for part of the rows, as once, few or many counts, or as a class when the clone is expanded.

CDR3 protein: CASSFSGFRGNQPQHF
CDR3 DNA: TGTGCCAGCAGTTTTTCGGGGTTTCGAGGCAATCAGCCCCAGCATTTT
V gene: TRBV27
J gene: TRBJ1-5
D gene: .
clone size: .
CDR3 length: 16

CDR3 protein: CASHPTGGIGSWSPLHF
CDR3 DNA: TGTGCCTCCCACCCGACAGGGGGCATCGGATCGTGGTCACCCCTCCACTTT
V gene: TRBV30
J gene: TRBJ1-6
D gene: TRBD1
clone size: .
CDR3 length: 17

CDR3 protein: CASSLATGGSYNEQFF
CDR3 DNA: TGTGCCAGCTCACTCGCGACAGGCGGCTCCTACAATGAGCAGTTCTTC
V gene: TRBV18
J gene: TRBJ2-1
D gene: .
clone size: .
CDR3 length: 16

CDR3 protein: CASTTGLADTQYF
CDR3 DNA: TGTGCCAGCACCACGGGACTAGCGGATACGCAGTATTTT
V gene: TRBV11-2
J gene: TRBJ2-3
D gene: TRBD2
clone size: .
CDR3 length: 13

CDR3 protein: CASIPGKGQGSNETYEQYF
CDR3 DNA: TGTGCCAGCATCCCAGGTAAGGGACAGGGTAGTAACGAGACCTACGAGCAGTACTTC
V gene: TRBV2
J gene: TRBJ2-7
D gene: TRBD1
clone size: .
CDR3 length: 19

CDR3 protein: CASYRGYTGELFF
CDR3 DNA: TGTGCCAGTTACCGAGGGTACACCGGGGAGCTGTTTTTT
V gene: TRBV2
J gene: TRBJ2-2
D gene: .
clone size: .
CDR3 length: 13

CDR3 protein: CASSPGPSEEKLFF
CDR3 DNA: TGTGCCAGCTCACCAGGGCCCTCGGAAGAAAAACTGTTTTTT
V gene: TRBV18
J gene: TRBJ1-4
D gene: .
clone size: .
CDR3 length: 14

CDR3 protein: CAWSVQWVDYTF
CDR3 DNA: TGTGCCTGGAGTGTACAGTGGGTTGACTACACCTTC
V gene: TRBV30
J gene: TRBJ1-2
D gene: .
clone size: .
CDR3 length: 12

CDR3 protein: CASSIRYEEPQHF
CDR3 DNA: TGTGCCAGTAGTATTCGGTATGAGGAGCCCCAGCATTTT
V gene: TRBV19
J gene: TRBJ1-5
D gene: .
clone size: .
CDR3 length: 13

CDR3 protein: CASSTGDSHLKSGGYTF
CDR3 DNA: TGTGCCAGCAGTACCGGGGACAGTCACTTGAAATCAGGTGGCTACACCTTC
V gene: TRBV28
J gene: TRBJ1-2
D gene: TRBD1
clone size: .
CDR3 length: 17

CDR3 protein: CASSRDSNQPQHF
CDR3 DNA: TGTGCCAGCAGTCGGGATAGCAATCAGCCCCAGCATTTT
V gene: TRBV14
J gene: TRBJ1-5
D gene: .
clone size: .
CDR3 length: 13

CDR3 protein: CASSPGTSFGTDTQYF
CDR3 DNA: TGTGCCAGCAGCCCAGGGACTAGCTTTGGCACAGATACGCAGTATTTT
V gene: TRBV7-3
J gene: TRBJ2-3
D gene: TRBD2
clone size: .
CDR3 length: 16

CDR3 protein: CASSTLSDRAYGYTF
CDR3 DNA: TGTGCCAGTAGTACCCTCTCGGACAGGGCCTATGGCTACACCTTC
V gene: TRBV19
J gene: TRBJ1-2
D gene: TRBD1
clone size: .
CDR3 length: 15

CDR3 protein: CASSPGQHRSEAFF
CDR3 DNA: TGTGCCAGCAGCCCCGGACAGCACCGTTCTGAAGCTTTCTTT
V gene: TRBV7-2
J gene: TRBJ1-1
D gene: .
clone size: .
CDR3 length: 14

CDR3 protein: CASSLVWAQNTEAFF
CDR3 DNA: TGCGCCAGCAGCTTGGTGTGGGCCCAGAACACTGAAGCTTTCTTT
V gene: TRBV5-1
J gene: TRBJ1-1
D gene: .
clone size: .
CDR3 length: 15

CDR3 protein: CASSLLRQGSDTQYF
CDR3 DNA: TGTGCCAGCAGCTTATTGCGTCAGGGGTCAGATACGCAGTATTTT
V gene: TRBV7-9
J gene: TRBJ2-3
D gene: .
clone size: few
CDR3 length: 15

CDR3 protein: CASSLEEGRAYGYTF
CDR3 DNA: TGCGCCAGCAGCTTGGAGGAGGGGAGGGCCTATGGCTACACCTTC
V gene: TRBV5-1
J gene: TRBJ1-2
D gene: .
clone size: few
CDR3 length: 15

CDR3 protein: CASSYSVGGLEKLFF
CDR3 DNA: TGTGCCAGCAGTTACTCGGTGGGGGGTTTGGAAAAACTGTTTTTT
V gene: TRBV6-5
J gene: TRBJ1-4
D gene: .
clone size: .
CDR3 length: 15

CDR3 protein: CASRGQGAIFEKLFF
CDR3 DNA: TGTGCCAGCAGGGGACAGGGGGCTATATTTGAAAAACTGTTTTTT
V gene: TRBV6-5
J gene: TRBJ1-4
D gene: TRBD1
clone size: .
CDR3 length: 15

CDR3 protein: CASTPYAGTGEAFF
CDR3 DNA: TGTGCCAGCACCCCTTACGCCGGGACAGGTGAAGCTTTCTTT
V gene: TRBV27
J gene: TRBJ1-1
D gene: TRBD1
clone size: .
CDR3 length: 14

CDR3 protein: CASSLALRGGLETQYF
CDR3 DNA: TGCGCCAGCAGCTTGGCCCTCCGGGGGGGCCTAGAGACCCAGTACTTC
V gene: TRBV5-1
J gene: TRBJ2-5
D gene: TRBD2
clone size: .
CDR3 length: 16

CDR3 protein: CASSQDGAGRTDTQYF
CDR3 DNA: TGCGCCAGCAGCCAAGATGGGGCGGGGAGGACAGATACGCAGTATTTT
V gene: TRBV4-1
J gene: TRBJ2-3
D gene: .
clone size: .
CDR3 length: 16

CDR3 protein: CASSSHGGPIQETQYF
CDR3 DNA: TGTGCCAGCAGCTCCCATGGAGGTCCGATCCAAGAGACCCAGTACTTC
V gene: TRBV11-3
J gene: TRBJ2-5
D gene: .
clone size: .
CDR3 length: 16

CDR3 protein: CASSLGVGQGGNQPQHF
CDR3 DNA: TGTGCCAGCAGCTTGGGGGTGGGACAGGGGGGCAATCAGCCCCAGCATTTT
V gene: TRBV5-4
J gene: TRBJ1-5
D gene: TRBD1
clone size: .
CDR3 length: 17

CDR3 protein: CASSPSETGGFGYTF
CDR3 DNA: TGTGCCAGCAGCCCATCCGAGACAGGGGGCTTTGGCTACACCTTC
V gene: TRBV5-8
J gene: TRBJ1-2
D gene: TRBD1
clone size: .
CDR3 length: 15

CDR3 protein: CSVDGGDEKLFF
CDR3 DNA: TGCAGCGTTGATGGGGGGGATGAAAAACTGTTTTTT
V gene: TRBV29-1
J gene: TRBJ1-4
D gene: .
clone size: .
CDR3 length: 12

CDR3 protein: CASSLFGLAGFSYNEQFF
CDR3 DNA: TGCGCCAGCAGCTTGTTTGGACTAGCGGGATTCTCCTACAATGAGCAGTTCTTC
V gene: TRBV5-1
J gene: TRBJ2-1
D gene: TRBD2
clone size: few
CDR3 length: 18

CDR3 protein: CASSPRTDYYGYTF
CDR3 DNA: TGTGCCAGCAGCCCCCGGACGGACTACTATGGCTACACCTTC
V gene: TRBV3-1/TRBV3-2
J gene: TRBJ1-2
D gene: .
clone size: .
CDR3 length: 14

CDR3 protein: CASRLGTGDTEQFF
CDR3 DNA: TGTGCCAGCAGGTTGGGGACAGGGGATACTGAGCAGTTCTTC
V gene: TRBV6-5
J gene: TRBJ2-1
D gene: TRBD1
clone size: .
CDR3 length: 14

CDR3 protein: CAISDGGGGTYEQYF
CDR3 DNA: TGTGCCATCAGTGATGGGGGAGGGGGGACCTACGAGCAGTACTTC
V gene: TRBV10-3
J gene: TRBJ2-7
D gene: .
clone size: few
CDR3 length: 15

CDR3 protein: CASSRRSLAGSSYNEQFF
CDR3 DNA: TGTGCCAGCAGCCGCCGATCGTTAGCGGGGAGCTCCTACAATGAGCAGTTCTTC
V gene: TRBV11-3
J gene: TRBJ2-1
D gene: TRBD2
clone size: .
CDR3 length: 18

CDR3 protein: CASSHLGQGSSNYGYTF
CDR3 DNA: TGTGCCAGCAGCCATCTTGGACAGGGGAGCTCTAACTATGGCTACACCTTC
V gene: TRBV3-1/TRBV3-2
J gene: TRBJ1-2
D gene: TRBD1
clone size: .
CDR3 length: 17

CDR3 protein: CASSPVQGLVESYNSPLHF
CDR3 DNA: TGTGCCAGCAGTCCCGTACAGGGGCTTGTAGAATCCTATAATTCACCCCTCCACTTT
V gene: TRBV27
J gene: TRBJ1-6
D gene: TRBD1
clone size: .
CDR3 length: 19

CDR3 protein: CASSQSGQGLYGYTF
CDR3 DNA: TGTGCCAGCAGCCAATCGGGACAGGGGCTCTATGGCTACACCTTC
V gene: TRBV25-1
J gene: TRBJ1-2
D gene: TRBD1
clone size: once
CDR3 length: 15

CDR3 protein: CASSQKGQGGTGELFF
CDR3 DNA: TGTGCCAGCAGCCAAAAGGGACAGGGTGGCACCGGGGAGCTGTTTTTT
V gene: TRBV3-1/TRBV3-2
J gene: TRBJ2-2
D gene: TRBD1
clone size: .
CDR3 length: 16

CDR3 protein: CASSSGQGAPDRQPQHF
CDR3 DNA: TGTGCCAGCAGTTCGGGACAGGGGGCCCCGGACCGCCAGCCCCAGCATTTT
V gene: TRBV2
J gene: TRBJ1-5
D gene: TRBD1
clone size: .
CDR3 length: 17

CDR3 protein: CASRRGGGEQFF
CDR3 DNA: TGTGCCAGCAGAAGAGGGGGTGGTGAGCAGTTCTTC
V gene: TRBV6-5
J gene: TRBJ2-1
D gene: .
clone size: .
CDR3 length: 12

CDR3 protein: CASSRPGSSDTQYF
CDR3 DNA: TGTGCCAGCAGCCGTCCAGGGTCCTCCGATACGCAGTATTTT
V gene: TRBV5-5
J gene: TRBJ2-3
D gene: .
clone size: .
CDR3 length: 14

CDR3 protein: CASSLGGFEQYF
CDR3 DNA: TGTGCCAGCAGTTTAGGGGGCTTCGAGCAGTACTTC
V gene: TRBV12-3/TRBV12-4
J gene: TRBJ2-7
D gene: .
clone size: .
CDR3 length: 12

CDR3 protein: CASSQGQALEKLFF
CDR3 DNA: TGTGCCAGCAGCCAAGGTCAGGCTCTTGAAAAACTGTTTTTT
V gene: TRBV3-1/TRBV3-2
J gene: TRBJ1-4
D gene: .
clone size: .
CDR3 length: 14

CDR3 protein: CASSFTGSSYEQYF
CDR3 DNA: TGCGCCAGCAGCTTTACGGGGAGCTCCTACGAGCAGTACTTC
V gene: TRBV5-1
J gene: TRBJ2-7
D gene: .
clone size: .
CDR3 length: 14

CDR3 protein: CASSPRSNNSPLHF
CDR3 DNA: TGTGCCAGTAGTCCGAGGTCTAATAATTCACCCCTCCACTTT
V gene: TRBV19
J gene: TRBJ1-6
D gene: .
clone size: .
CDR3 length: 14

CDR3 protein: CASSEGWLSTEAFF
CDR3 DNA: TGTGCCAGCAGCGAGGGTTGGCTCAGCACTGAAGCTTTCTTT
V gene: TRBV3-1/TRBV3-2
J gene: TRBJ1-1
D gene: .
clone size: .
CDR3 length: 14

CDR3 protein: CASNPSGNTGELFF
CDR3 DNA: TGTGCCAGCAATCCTTCAGGGAACACCGGGGAGCTGTTTTTT
V gene: TRBV27
J gene: TRBJ2-2
D gene: .
clone size: .
CDR3 length: 14